The rows below give T cell receptor beta chains drawn from one sample of a study of T cells after yellow fever vaccination. TCRdb ran MiXCR on the 5' RACE reads and lists one entry per CDR3 protein. This table holds a few hundred thousand distinct CDR3 sequences, about a fifth found once. The material was PBMCs, obtained 15 days after the yellow fever booster vaccination. Every receptor here comes from a man aged 25-40 years who received the YFV17D yellow fever vaccine. CDR3s include the opening cysteine and the closing phenylalanine or tryptophan. The D gene is left open where the match is weak. Some rows mark clone size as missing; the rest say once, few, many or name a class of expanded clone.

clone_size	v_call	d_call	j_call	cdr3_length	cdr3_aa	cdr3_nt
-	TRBV30	-	TRBJ2-5	17	CAWRSLPRDGPMGTQYF	TGTGCCTGGAGATCTCTTCCCCGGGACGGACCAATGGGGACCCAGTACTTC
-	TRBV7-9	TRBD1	TRBJ2-3	14	CASSRGPSTDTQYF	TGTGCCAGCAGCAGGGGGCCTAGCACAGATACGCAGTATTTT
few	TRBV12-3/TRBV12-4	-	TRBJ2-3	15	CASSLAHGSTDTQYF	TGTGCCAGCAGTTTAGCGCACGGGAGCACAGATACGCAGTATTTT
-	TRBV7-8	-	TRBJ1-4	15	CASSLVSAWGEKLFF	TGTGCCAGCAGCTTAGTCTCGGCCTGGGGTGAAAAACTGTTTTTT
-	TRBV5-1	TRBD2	TRBJ2-1	16	CASSLVVSGGYNEQFF	TGCGCCAGCAGCTTGGTGGTTAGCGGGGGATACAATGAGCAGTTCTTC
-	TRBV20-1	TRBD1	TRBJ2-7	13	CSATRDSHYEQYF	TGCAGTGCTACCCGGGACAGCCACTACGAGCAGTACTTC
few	TRBV29-1	TRBD1	TRBJ2-7	13	CSVHGQGRNEQYF	TGCAGCGTACACGGACAGGGACGTAACGAGCAGTACTTC
few	TRBV10-3	-	TRBJ1-2	14	CAISEFGGNYGYTF	TGTGCCATCAGTGAGTTCGGCGGAAACTATGGCTACACCTTC
-	TRBV29-1	TRBD1	TRBJ2-1	15	CSVEGQGQRDNEQFF	TGCAGCGTTGAAGGGCAGGGACAGAGAGACAATGAGCAGTTCTTC
-	TRBV12-3/TRBV12-4	-	TRBJ1-1	14	CASSLGGIGTEAFF	TGTGCCAGCAGTTTGGGAGGGATTGGTACTGAAGCTTTCTTT
-	TRBV7-9	TRBD2	TRBJ2-1	15	CASSPTGTSLNEQFF	TGTGCCAGCAGCCCTACCGGGACTAGTTTAAATGAGCAGTTCTTC
-	TRBV7-2	-	TRBJ2-1	15	CASSLERLAYNEQFF	TGTGCCAGCAGCTTAGAGAGGTTAGCGTACAATGAGCAGTTCTTC
-	TRBV29-1	TRBD1	TRBJ1-5	14	CSVARDRDGQPQHF	TGCAGCGTAGCCCGGGACAGGGATGGTCAGCCCCAGCATTTT
-	TRBV20-1	-	TRBJ1-6	13	CSARGGNNSPLHF	TGCAGTGCTAGGGGCGGAAATAATTCACCCCTCCACTTT
-	TRBV11-2	-	TRBJ1-3	19	CASSLFGQYEPYSGNTIYF	TGTGCCAGCAGCCTATTTGGACAGTACGAGCCCTACTCTGGAAACACCATATATTTT
-	TRBV7-2	-	TRBJ2-3	16	CASSLAGSSEIDTQYF	TGTGCCAGCAGCTTAGCGGGTTCTAGCGAGATAGATACGCAGTATTTT
-	TRBV5-6	-	TRBJ2-1	15	CASRPKGTFWNEQFF	TGTGCCAGCAGACCAAAGGGGACATTTTGGAATGAGCAGTTCTTC
-	TRBV3-1	TRBD2	TRBJ2-3	16	CASSQVTSGNTDTQYF	TGTGCCAGCAGCCAAGTGACTAGCGGGAACACAGATACGCAGTATTTT
-	TRBV12-3/TRBV12-4	TRBD2	TRBJ2-1	17	CASHDSWSGRASNEQFF	TGTGCCAGCCACGACTCCTGGAGCGGGAGGGCCTCCAATGAGCAGTTCTTC
few	TRBV27	-	TRBJ2-1	13	CASSLLGRNEQFF	TGTGCCAGCAGTTTATTAGGCCGGAATGAGCAGTTCTTC
few	TRBV2	-	TRBJ2-3	14	CARESGGSADTQYF	TGTGCCAGAGAGAGCGGTGGCAGCGCAGATACGCAGTATTTT
few	TRBV10-2	-	TRBJ1-1	14	CASSADGLNTEAFF	TGCGCCAGCAGCGCCGACGGACTGAACACTGAAGCTTTCTTT